This T cell receptor (beta chain) was found in a study of CD8+CD57+ T cells in acquired aplastic anemia. This CDR3 has 16 amino acids. The V and J ends lost 1 base and 3 bases respectively, with 13 bases between them. Both TCR beta VDJ combination and CDR3 sequence profiling were carried out. Genomic DNA was the template for this profiling. TCRdb redid the calling of the reads with MiXCR, one entry per CDR3 protein. Of a few hundred thousand distinct CDR3 sequences detected, about half appear once; the ten largest clones hold 15% to 20%. This clonotype was counted many times. The authors sequenced patients whose flow cytometry had shown CD8+CD57+ cell expansion. Severe acquired aplastic anemia was the diagnosis recorded for all patients.

The receptor was isolated from a human donor with aplastic anemia. The sequenced sample consisted of sorted CD4+, CD8+, or CD8+CD57+ T cells (not recorded which) from PBMCs. The chain is built from TRBV12-3 or TRBV12-4 and TRBJ1-3, with a tentative D call TRBD1 (5 bases). The CDR3 DNA reads as TGTGCCAGCAGTTTAGGAGGGGCGGGTCGTGGAAACACCATATATTTT. This translates into CASSLGGAGRGNTIYF.